The next 31 T cell receptor beta chains were all read from a single sample in a study of blood T cells in healthy people across ages. The second PCR ran roughly 6 to 11 cycles with a sample-barcoded 5' primer and J-beta primers. Each CDR3 protein gets one entry after TCRdb re-called the 5' RACE reads with MiXCR. This sample has over 550,000 distinct CDR3 sequences, with about 30% found just once. The sample comprised blood. Receptor source: a woman of 80 years or more in good health.

This clonotype came up a few times. The chain joins TRBV2 to TRBJ1-2; D unclear. The CDR3 runs 14 residues. Trimming left V 2 bases short and J 4 bases short, with 11 bases between. Germline lookup yields CDR1 SNHLY and CDR2 FYNNEI. The CDR3 is CASSETGVGYGYTF. CDR3 coding DNA: TGTGCCAGCAGTGAAACGGGAGTCGGCTATGGCTACACCTTC. The whole variable domain, remainder taken from reference TRBV2 and TRBJ1-2, is EPEVTQTPSHQVTQMGQEVILRCVPISNHLYFYWYRQILGQKVEFLVSFYNNEISEKSEIFDDQFSVERPDGSNFTLKIRSTKLEDSAMYFCASSETGVGYGYTFGSGTRLTVV.

The genes are TRBV6-1 and TRBJ1-1; D gene unclear. Trimming removed 0 bases from V and 7 bases from J, with 6 bases in between. CDR3 length equals 12 residues. Germline V gives CDR1 MNHNS, CDR2 SASEGT. The CDR3 loop reads CASSEADLEAFF. The CDR3 nucleotides read TGTGCCAGCAGTGAAGCGGACCTTGAAGCTTTCTTT.

V gene TRBV4-2 combines with J gene TRBJ1-2; possible D gene TRBD1, 5 bases. CDR3 length equals 14 residues. V was shortened by 1 base and J by 13 bases, with 19 bases between the two germline ends. Germline V lookup: CDR1 LGHNA, CDR2 YNFKEQ. The DNA for the CDR3 is TGTGCCAGCAGCCAAGTTGTGGGACGGGAAGTAGTCACCTTC. Translation: CASSQVVGREVVTF.

This clonotype appeared many times. The rearrangement joins TRBV7-2 to TRBJ2-1; D is unresolved. The DNA end is a closer match to TRBJ2-7, so the J assignment may be wrong. The CDR3 is 14 residues long. CDR1 and CDR2 (germline): SGHTA, FQGNSA. The CDR3 here is CASSPDSSYNEQYF. Here the CDR3 DNA reads TGTGCCAGCAGCCCCGACTCCTCCTACAATGAGCAGTACTTC.

At least ten counts were recorded for this clonotype. The rearrangement uses TRBV7-2 and TRBJ2-7, with a tentative D call TRBD1 (6 bases). This CDR3 is built from 13 residues. V was shortened by 3 bases and J by 6 bases, with 12 bases between the two germline ends. CDR1 SGHTA and CDR2 FQGNSA come from the germline V gene. The CDR3: CASSFTGLAEQYF. CDR3 sequence (DNA): TGTGCCAGCAGCTTCACAGGGCTCGCCGAGCAGTACTTC.

This sequence joins TRBV20-1 and TRBJ2-5, with 8 bases matching TRBD2. With 1 base clipped from V and 5 bases from J, the junction kept 9 bases outside the gene matches. CDR1 and CDR2 (germline): DFQATT, SNEGSKA (reference sequence). The CDR3 is 15 residues long. The CDR3: CSARGGTSSTETQYF. Written as DNA, the CDR3 is TGCAGTGCTAGAGGCGGGACTAGTAGTACGGAGACCCAGTACTTC.

This clonotype was counted ten times or more. This chain links TRBV5-1 with TRBJ2-5, with TRBD1 matching over 8 bases. This CDR3 has 15 residues. J lost 4 bases, V lost 1 base, and 6 bases had no gene match. Germline V CDR1 and CDR2: SGHRS, YFSETQ. This CDR3 is CASSLRQGARETQYF. CDR3 DNA sequence: TGCGCCAGCAGCTTGCGCCAGGGGGCTCGAGAGACCCAGTACTTC.

The chain carries TRBV2 and TRBJ1-1; no firm D call. The CDR3 is 14 residues long. The germline V and J ends were trimmed by 3 bases and 1 base, with 9 bases remaining between them. Germline lookup yields CDR1 SNHLY and CDR2 FYNNEI. CDR3 sequence (DNA): TGTGCCAGCAGTGAGACGACTCAGAACACTGAAGCTTTCTTT. It codes for CASSETTQNTEAFF.

A word on this clonotype: A much larger clone lies one base from this, so it may be a read error. The V call is TRBV4-2, the J call TRBJ2-4, with D unclear. Gene TRBJ2-7 matches the end of the DNA better, so the J call may be wrong. CDR1 and CDR2 from the germline V gene are LGHNA and YNFKEQ. CDR3 size: 15 residues. The CDR3 region has the DNA TGTGCCTGCAGCCAAGGAGACACAGACGGCTACGAGCAGTACTTC. Translation: CACSQGDTDGYEQYF.

This clonotype was detected only once. The rearrangement links TRBV6-2 or TRBV6-3 to TRBJ1-1, with D hard to call. Germline V gene data show CDR1 as MNHEY and CDR2 as SVGEGT. The ends were cut back, 6 bases at V and 0 bases at J, with 11 bases in the middle. The CDR3 extends over 14 amino acids. CDR3: CASRPTRMNTEAFF. As DNA, the CDR3 is TGTGCCAGCAGGCCGACACGGATGAACACTGAAGCTTTCTTT.

This clonotype was detected many times. The chain recombines TRBV20-1 with TRBJ2-5; no definite D call. The germline CDR1 and CDR2 sequences are DFQATT and SNEGSKA (reference sequence). V lost 6 bases, J lost 2 bases, and 16 bases lay in between. CDR3 length: 14 residues. CDR3 DNA: TGCAGTGCCCCTATCGGGCTAGATCAAGAGACCCAGTACTTC. Protein product: CSAPIGLDQETQYF.

The table lists this clonotype with many counts. This chain connects TRBV7-2 to TRBJ2-1; TRBD1 or TRBD2 may be the D gene (6 bases each). Germline V CDR1 and CDR2: SGHTA, FQGNSA. There are 19 residues in the CDR3. V shed 5 bases and J shed 0 bases, with 23 bases lying between them. The CDR3 nucleotides read TGTGCCAGCAGCCCTAACCCCACTGGGGGGCCGAGCTCCTACAATGAGCAGTTCTTC. Protein sequence: CASSPNPTGGPSSYNEQFF.

This clonotype has ten or more counts. The rearrangement links TRBV7-2 to TRBJ2-7; D is uncertain. V lost 1 base and J lost 5, with 15 bases in between. Germline values: CDR1 SGHTA, CDR2 FQGNSA. This CDR3 comprises 15 residues. CDR3 protein: CASSLGQTLRDEQYF. The DNA for the CDR3 is TGTGCCAGCAGCTTAGGTCAGACACTCCGGGACGAGCAGTACTTC.

This clonotype was recorded many times. The gene calls are TRBV6-5 and TRBJ1-2; D remains ambiguous. This CDR3 contains 13 residues. Trimming cost V 0 bases and J 9 bases, with 11 bases left between them. In germline, CDR1 is MNHEY, CDR2 SVGAGI. In DNA, the CDR3 is TGTGCCAGCAGTTACTCGTCCGGCCCTAGCTACACCTTC. Residues: CASSYSSGPSYTF.

The chain joins TRBV11-2 to TRBJ1-4; tentatively, D is TRBD1 (6 bases). The CDR3 is 14 residues long. V lost 3 bases and J lost 7, with 12 bases in between. Germline assignment: CDR1 SGHAT and CDR2 FQNNGV. The CDR3 loop reads CASSFWGGGEKLFF. CDR3 DNA sequence: TGTGCCAGCAGCTTTTGGGGGGGCGGTGAAAAACTGTTTTTT.

The CDR3 region is CSAREKHKNQPQHF. The DNA of the CDR3 is TGCAGTGCTAGAGAAAAACATAAGAATCAGCCCCAGCATTTT. The J gene is TRBJ1-5, the V gene TRBV20-1, with D unresolved. This CDR3 is built from 14 residues. Germline V gene data show CDR1 as DFQATT and CDR2 as SNEGSKA (reference sequence). The V end lost 0 bases, the J end lost 4 bases, and 10 bases lay between the germline ends.

A word on this clonotype: A much more abundant neighbour one base away suggests this may be a read error. V and J are TRBV5-1 and TRBJ1-2, with D perhaps matching TRBD1 (6 bases). The CDR3 spans 17 residues. V was clipped by 4 bases and J by 5 bases, with 24 bases between them. The germline gives CDR1 SGHRS, CDR2 YFSETQ. CDR3 loop: CASSLGTRGESGYGYTF. CDR3 DNA sequence: TGCGCCAGCAGCCTGGGGACAAGGGGCGAAAGCGGGTATGGCTACACCTTC.

To note about this clonotype: Being one base from a much bigger clone, this may be a read error. The chain is built from TRBV7-6 and TRBJ2-6, with TRBD1 identical over 9 bases. Per the germline V gene, CDR1 is SGHVS and CDR2 is FNYEAQ. There are 19 residues in the CDR3. The CDR3 spells CASSLAQRTGETGANVRTF. The CDR3 DNA is TGTGCCAGCAGCTTAGCGCAACGGACAGGGGAGACTGGGGCCAACGTCCGGACTTTC. The whole variable domain, remainder taken from reference TRBV7-6 and TRBJ2-6, is GAGVSQSPRYKVTKRGQDVALRCDPISGHVSLYWYRQALGQGPEFLTYFNYEAQQDKSGLPNDRFSAERPEGSISTLTIQRTEQRDSAMYRCASSLAQRTGETGANVRTFGAGSRLTVL.

The V and J genes are TRBV28 and TRBJ2-1, with D perhaps TRBD1 (5 bases). Germline values: CDR1 MDHEN, CDR2 SYDVKM. V shed 6 bases and J shed 5 bases, with 20 bases lying between them. The CDR3 has 16 residues. The CDR3 sequence: CASRQDTHVNHNEQFF. Here the CDR3 DNA reads TGTGCCAGCAGACAGGACACGCATGTTAACCACAATGAGCAGTTCTTC.

This clonotype was seen ten or more times. The chain combines TRBV27 with TRBJ2-7; 9 bases align to TRBD1. CDR3 length equals 14 residues. The germline CDR1 and CDR2 sequences are MNHEY and SMNVEV (reference sequence). The V segment lost 6 bases and the J segment 6 bases; nucleotides outside the gene matches: 9. The CDR3 loop reads CASRTETTGGEQYF. CDR3 sequence (DNA): TGTGCCAGCAGGACCGAAACGACAGGGGGCGAGCAGTACTTC.

Only a few counts were recorded for this clonotype. The genes are TRBV7-9 and TRBJ2-5; 11 nucleotides align to TRBD2. This CDR3 has 15 amino acids. Germline V gene sequence: CDR1 SEHNR, CDR2 FQNEAQ (reference sequence). The trim removed 6 bases at V and 0 bases at J, leaving 3 bases unmatched. The CDR3 spells CASRRLAGNQETQYF. CDR3 DNA: TGTGCCAGCAGGCGACTAGCGGGGAACCAAGAGACCCAGTACTTC.

This clonotype appeared a few times. A single base separates this from a much larger clone, so it may be a read error. The chain is built from TRBV6-5 and TRBJ2-1; D is possibly TRBD2 (5 bases). The end of the DNA aligns better with TRBJ2-7, so the J call may be wrong. CDR1 is MNHEY and CDR2 is SVGAGI in the germline V gene. This CDR3 has 15 residues. Here the CDR3 reads CASSYEGSSYNEQYF. DNA for the CDR3: TGTGCCAGCAGTTACGAGGGCAGCTCCTACAATGAGCAGTACTTC.

V gene TRBV5-1 combines with J gene TRBJ2-5, with 11 bases lining up with TRBD1. The last part of the DNA fits TRBJ2-7 better; the J call may be wrong. Germline CDR1 SGHRS, CDR2 YFSETQ. The CDR3 is 17 residues long. CDR3 nucleotides: TGCGCCAGCAGCTTGGCCTCAGGGACAGGGGGTTTCTACGAGCAGTACTTC. Its translation is CASSLASGTGGFYEQYF.

This clonotype was counted ten times or more. The genes are TRBV2 and TRBJ1-2, with 8 bases identical to TRBD1. Per germline, CDR1 SNHLY and CDR2 FYNNEI. The CDR3 has 15 amino acids. Trimming removed 10 bases from V and 4 bases from J; junction bases left unmatched: 14. The CDR3 here is CAIRPPGGLSYGYTF. The CDR3 region has the DNA TGTGCCATCAGACCACCAGGGGGCCTAAGCTATGGCTACACCTTC.

This clonotype was recorded only once. This rearrangement joins TRBV5-1 to TRBJ2-1, with 11 bases that match TRBD2. With 5 bases clipped from V and 4 bases from J, the junction kept 11 bases outside the gene matches. The germline V gene has CDR1 SGHRS and CDR2 YFSETQ. The CDR3 contains 17 residues. CDR3 DNA: TGCGCCAGCAGGGGGACCCCGGGACTAGCGGAGTACAATGAGCAGTTCTTC. Its protein product is CASRGTPGLAEYNEQFF.

This clonotype has a count of ten or more. V is TRBV7-2 and J is TRBJ2-1, with 13 bases fitting TRBD2. V shed 5 bases, J shed 9 bases, and the junction held 10 bases outside the gene matches. The germline V gene has CDR1 SGHTA and CDR2 FQGNSA. The CDR3 has 16 residues. The CDR3, as DNA: TGTGCCAGCAGCACCCGGACTAGCGGGGGAACTGGTGAGCAGTTCTTC. It codes for CASSTRTSGGTGEQFF.

This clonotype has at least ten counts. V gene TRBV3-1 combines with J gene TRBJ2-7; possibly TRBD1 or TRBD2 for D (5 bases each). This CDR3 has 15 residues. The V end lost 4 bases, the J end lost 5 bases, and 18 bases lay between the germline ends. Germline CDR1 reads LGHDT; CDR2 reads YNNKEL (reference sequence). CDR3 bases: TGTGCCAGCAGCCTCTATGGGACGGTGGGGGACGAGCAGTACTTC. Translating it yields CASSLYGTVGDEQYF.

In this sample, this clonotype turned up many times. The chain employs TRBV7-2 and TRBJ1-1; TRBD1 might be the D (5 bases). Germline CDR1 SGHTA, CDR2 FQGNSA. The CDR3 has 14 residues. V was clipped by 3 bases and J by 1 base, with 9 bases between them. CDR3 in amino acids: CASSFGQPNTEAFF. The CDR3 coding sequence is TGTGCCAGCAGCTTCGGACAACCGAACACTGAAGCTTTCTTT.

V and J are TRBV7-2 and TRBJ1-1; D gene unclear. Germline CDR1 and CDR2: SGHTA and FQGNSA. Trimming left V 4 bases short and J 1 base short, with 7 bases between. The CDR3 is made up of 13 amino acids. CDR3 in amino acids: CASSSSENTEAFF. CDR3 sequence (DNA): TGTGCCAGCAGCTCCTCAGAGAACACTGAAGCTTTCTTT.

The CDR3 sequence: CASSLSGRRTRGASYEQYF. In DNA, the CDR3 is TGTGCCAGCAGCTTAAGCGGCAGAAGGACTAGAGGGGCCTCCTACGAGCAGTACTTC. V gene TRBV11-2 combines with J gene TRBJ2-7; TRBD2 aligns across 7 bases. V lost 2 bases to trimming and J lost 0 bases; unmatched junction nucleotides: 16. This CDR3 is 19 amino acids long. Germline CDR1 reads SGHAT; CDR2 reads FQNNGV.

This rearrangement joins TRBV28 to TRBJ1-2; possible D gene TRBD1, 6 bases. The CDR3 is 15 amino acids. Germline V lookup: CDR1 MDHEN, CDR2 SYDVKM. V lost 4 bases, J lost 6 bases, and 18 bases lay in between. DNA for the CDR3: TGTGCCAGCAGTTCCATGACAGGCCCTACGGATGGCTACACCTTC. This gives the protein CASSSMTGPTDGYTF.